The rows below give T cell receptor beta chains drawn from one sample of a study of cytomegalovirus exposure and HLA in healthy donors. Assay: immunoSEQ multiplex PCR; the TCRdb copy retains only in-frame clones and omits some. The table lists 150,000 to 200,000 clones, about four fifths of them singletons. The sample taken for sequencing was PBMCs. These receptors were obtained from a woman aged 45-59 years in good health and CMV-seronegative. Each CDR3 is given with its conserved first and last residue.

v_call | cdr3_aa
TRBV27 | CASSLGTSRSTDTQYF
TRBV27 | CASSLFMSGPSYEQYF
TRBV29-1 | CSVEGTASGANVLTF
TRBV13 | CASSLSRQDHETQYF
TRBV6-1 | CASTRGDRARAFF
TRBV5-4 | CASSSRTSGGTTQYF
TRBV5-1 | CASKGEFEQYF
TRBV6-1 | CASSQNGGQAFF
TRBV4-1 | CASSPRTSGGGWEDTQYF
TRBV4-1 | CASSQATTGGITDTQYF
TRBV2 | CASVRTAANYGYTF
TRBV10-2 | CASSETDREAHDEQFF
TRBV18 | CASSPPGRNTEAFF
TRBV2 | CAREGTGRDTQYF
TRBV11-3 | CASSEGGSGANVLTF
TRBV9 | CASSPGVGLTYQETQYF
TRBV13 | CASSPRDREELFF
TRBV28 | CASTGSYEQYF
TRBV5-1 | CASNPTSGVYNEQFF
TRBV28 | CASSHRDSSYSNQPQHF
TRBV21-1 | CASSKLLLWRASAQYF
TRBV7-8 | CASSLGLYNEQFF
TRBV7-8 | CASSMDREQFF
TRBV27 | CASRAGTATYNEQFF
TRBV15 | CATSRDIIGTGGTGELFF
TRBV9 | CASSPRTSSVTEQYF
TRBV18 | CASSQDSYEQYF
TRBV7-9 | CASSFESGPGLYF
TRBV27 | CASSAGLAGWFF
TRBV5-6 | CASTSLAGGDTQYF
TRBV6-5 | CASSSPTGMNTEAFF
TRBV5-1 | CASSLTSGNTGELFF
TRBV6-6 | CASSSPDRGHDEQYF
TRBV15 | CATSRGTGNYGYTF
TRBV6-1 | CASSARDSNTEAFF
TRBV7-8 | CASSFGLSWGNNEQFF
TRBV9 | CASSVVGTTDTQYF
TRBV19 | CASSIENPGDTQYF
TRBV29-1 | CSVERGRDRGQYF
TRBV5-1 | CASSYRGGDAGELFF
TRBV19 | CASSIPGTGLFGYTF
TRBV11-2 | CASSLGALAGGQEETQYF
TRBV7-2 | CASSERIQETQYF
TRBV28 | CASSTLAGEGTQYF
TRBV7-6 | CASSLGTGGPYEQYF
TRBV28 | CASSSGRATQYF
TRBV18 | CASSPMDRDGYTF